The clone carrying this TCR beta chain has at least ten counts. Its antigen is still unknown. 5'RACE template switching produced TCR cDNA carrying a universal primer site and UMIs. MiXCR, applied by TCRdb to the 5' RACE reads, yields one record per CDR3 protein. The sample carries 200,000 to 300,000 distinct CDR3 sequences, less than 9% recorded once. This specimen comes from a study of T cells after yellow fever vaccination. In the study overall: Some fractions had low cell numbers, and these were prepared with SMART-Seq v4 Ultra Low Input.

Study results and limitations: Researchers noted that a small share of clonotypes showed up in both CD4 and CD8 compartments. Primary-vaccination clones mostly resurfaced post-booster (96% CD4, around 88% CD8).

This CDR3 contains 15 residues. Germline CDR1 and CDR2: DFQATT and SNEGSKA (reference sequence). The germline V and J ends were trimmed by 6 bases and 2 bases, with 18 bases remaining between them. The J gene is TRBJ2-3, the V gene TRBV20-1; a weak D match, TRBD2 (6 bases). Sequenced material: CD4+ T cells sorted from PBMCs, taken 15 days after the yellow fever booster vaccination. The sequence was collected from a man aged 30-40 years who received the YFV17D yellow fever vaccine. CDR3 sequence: CSAPRVAGNTDTQYF. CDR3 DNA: TGCAGTGCCCCACGGGTCGCGGGGAACACAGATACGCAGTATTTT.